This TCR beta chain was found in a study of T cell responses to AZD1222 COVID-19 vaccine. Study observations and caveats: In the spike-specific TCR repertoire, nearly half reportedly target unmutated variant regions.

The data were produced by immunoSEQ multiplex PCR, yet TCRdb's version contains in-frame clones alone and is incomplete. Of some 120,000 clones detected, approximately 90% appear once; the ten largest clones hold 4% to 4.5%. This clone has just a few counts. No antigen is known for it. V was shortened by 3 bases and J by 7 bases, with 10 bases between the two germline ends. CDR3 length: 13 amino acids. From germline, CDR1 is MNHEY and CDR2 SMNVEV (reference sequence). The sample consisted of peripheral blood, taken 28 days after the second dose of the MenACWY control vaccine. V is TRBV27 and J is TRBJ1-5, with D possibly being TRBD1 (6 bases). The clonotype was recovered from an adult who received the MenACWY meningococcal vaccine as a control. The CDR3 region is CASSLEGGQPQHF. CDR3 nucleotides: TGTGCCAGCAGTTTGGAAGGGGGACAGCCCCAGCATTTT.